The 21 T cell receptor beta chains given below trace back to one sample, sequenced in a study of T cell responses to AZD1222 COVID-19 vaccine. Clones were sequenced by immunoSEQ multiplex PCR, and TCRdb holds only the in-frame ones, with some missing. In the table there are 110,000 or so clones, around 84% of which are singletons. The specimen was peripheral blood, collected 28 days after the second AZD1222 dose. Receptor source: an adult who received the AZD1222 COVID-19 vaccine.

The sample holds one count of this clone. The chain has TRBV7-2 and TRBJ2-1; maybe TRBD1 (6 bases). V lost 7 bases, J lost 4 bases, and 17 bases lay in between. Germline V gives CDR1 SGHTA, CDR2 FQGNSA. This CDR3 spans 15 amino acids. The CDR3 region has the DNA TGTGCCAGCACTCTAACAGGGCTAGCTTACAATGAGCAGTTCTTC. It is translated as CASTLTGLAYNEQFF.

The chain recombines TRBV28 with TRBJ1-2, with TRBD1 matching 7 bases. The CDR3 consists of 11 residues. V lost 6 bases, J lost 10 bases, and 5 bases stayed unmatched. CDR1 is MDHEN, CDR2 SYDVKM, per germline. This chain's CDR3 is CASSNTGVYTF. CDR3 sequence (DNA): TGTGCCAGCAGCAATACAGGGGTCTACACCTTC.

V usage is TRBV3-1 (or the pseudogene TRBV3-2) and J usage is TRBJ2-2; TRBD2 aligns across 10 bases. This CDR3 has 19 amino acids. Germline V gene lookup returns CDR1 LGHDT and CDR2 YNNKEL (reference sequence). J lost 2 bases, V lost 0 bases, and 9 bases had no gene match. Here the CDR3 DNA reads TGTGCCAGCAGCCAAGATAGGGTAGCGGGGGGACAAAACACCGGGGAGCTGTTTTTT. Its translation: CASSQDRVAGGQNTGELFF.

The J gene is TRBJ1-1, the V gene TRBV19; a possible D gene is TRBD1 (6 bases). CDR1 and CDR2 (germline): LNHDA, SQIVND (reference sequence). The V end was cut by 8 bases, the J end by 1 base, with 11 bases between. CDR3 length: 13 residues. This CDR3 is CASQSTGNTEAFF. As DNA, the CDR3 is TGTGCCAGTCAGTCGACAGGGAACACTGAAGCTTTCTTT.

This clone was seen once. The chain combines TRBV7-2 with TRBJ1-3, with 8 bases fitting TRBD1. J gave up 5 bases and V 1 base, and 7 bases lay outside the gene matches. Germline V gives CDR1 SGHTA, CDR2 FQGNSA. The CDR3 is made up of 16 amino acids. CDR3 sequence reads: CASSLVGTGGRNTIYF. The DNA for the CDR3 is TGTGCCAGCAGCTTAGTGGGGACAGGTGGAAGAAACACCATATATTTT.

This chain uses TRBV30 with TRBJ1-2, with D maybe TRBD1 (5 bases). This CDR3 comprises 12 residues. Germline CDR1 and CDR2: GTSNPN and SVGIG (reference sequence). V was pared by 5 bases and J by 5 bases, with 12 bases between. The CDR3 nucleotides read TGTGCCTGGGGGGGGGAGGGATATGGCTACACCTTC. It codes for CAWGGEGYGYTF.

This clone appeared once. This chain links TRBV5-4 with TRBJ2-3, with TRBD1 identical over 7 bases. The CDR3 sequence is 16 residues long. Trimming took 3 bases from V and 0 from J; bases not matched to a gene: 7. Germline CDR1 SGHNT, CDR2 YYREEE (reference sequence). The CDR3 spells CASSSTGFSSTDTQYF. In DNA form, the CDR3 reads TGTGCCAGCAGCTCGACAGGGTTTTCTAGCACAGATACGCAGTATTTT.

This clone was detected once. The genes are TRBV5-1 and TRBJ1-1; 8 bases fit TRBD1. J lost 3 bases, V lost 0 bases, and 7 bases had no gene match. CDR1 is SGHRS and CDR2 is YFSETQ in the germline V gene. This CDR3 spans 16 amino acids. DNA of the CDR3: TGCGCCAGCAGCTTGGGGGCAGGGGGCTCGCACACTGAAGCTTTCTTT. This translates into CASSLGAGGSHTEAFF.

This chain connects TRBV30 to TRBJ2-1, with 9 bases matching TRBD2. This CDR3 is built from 14 residues. Germline assignment: CDR1 GTSNPN and CDR2 SVGIG (reference sequence). V lost 8 bases to trimming and J lost 6 bases; unmatched junction nucleotides: 11. Here the CDR3 DNA reads TGTGCCAGGGCTGGTAGCGGGAGAGGCAATGAGCAGTTCTTC. Residues: CARAGSGRGNEQFF. The full variable domain, with the rest looked up from reference TRBV30 and TRBJ2-1, is SQTIHQWPATLVQPVGSPLSLECTVEGTSNPNLYWYRQAAGRGLQLLFYSVGIGQISSEVPQNLSASRPQDRQFILSSKKLLLSDSGFYLCARAGSGRGNEQFFGPGTRLTVL.

This sequence joins TRBV6-2 or TRBV6-3 and TRBJ1-5; D possibly corresponds to TRBD1 (6 bases). The CDR3 runs to 15 residues. The V gene lost 0 bases and the J gene lost 7 bases, with 13 bases spanning the gap. Germline CDR1 MNHEY, CDR2 SVGEGT. CDR3 nucleotide sequence: TGTGCCAGCAGTTACTCTGGGACACAGAACCAGCCCCAGCATTTT. Amino acids: CASSYSGTQNQPQHF.

V is TRBV6-1 and J is TRBJ2-7; unclear D gene. Trimming stripped 3 bases from V and 0 bases from J, with 18 bases between. The germline V gene has CDR1 MNHNS and CDR2 SASEGT. This CDR3 has 17 residues. Written as DNA, the CDR3 is TGTGCCAGCAGTGATCGCCGAGGCAGAACCATCTCCTACGAGCAGTACTTC. Translation gives CASSDRRGRTISYEQYF.

The chain employs TRBV18 and TRBJ2-1, with 10 bases aligning to TRBD2. CDR1 and CDR2 (germline): KGHSH, LQKENI. The CDR3 extends over 14 amino acids. The trim removed 2 bases at V and 9 bases at J, leaving 4 bases unmatched. CDR3 amino acids: CASSPGQRGGEQFF. The CDR3 region has the DNA TGTGCCAGCTCACCAGGCCAGCGGGGGGGTGAGCAGTTCTTC.

The chain has TRBV19 and TRBJ1-1, with a tentative D call TRBD1 (6 bases). Germline V lookup: CDR1 LNHDA, CDR2 SQIVND (reference sequence). The CDR3 consists of 11 residues. CDR3 protein: CGQDSNTEAFF. CDR3 DNA: TGTGGACAGGATTCGAACACTGAAGCTTTCTTT.

The chain joins TRBV21-1 to TRBJ1-2; the D call in the table, TRBD1, was not verified against the DNA. TRBV21-1 is deemed a pseudogene. The CDR3 spans 14 residues. The CDR3 sequence is CASSKQGVNYGYTF. CDR3 DNA sequence: TGTGCCAGCAGCAAACAGGGGGTGAACTATGGCTACACCTTC.

In nucleotides, the CDR3 is TGTGCCAGCAGCGTTAGCGGGGGGTCCACAGATACGCAGTATTTT. Its translation is CASSVSGGSTDTQYF. The V call is TRBV9, the J call TRBJ2-3; 10 bases are shared with TRBD2. The CDR3 covers 15 residues. Trimming at V came to 2 bases and at J to 2 bases, leaving 2 bases not matched to a gene. Germline V gene sequence: CDR1 SGDLS, CDR2 YYNGEE.

V usage is TRBV5-1 and J usage is TRBJ1-1; D not certain. The germline V and J ends were trimmed by 1 base and 0 bases, with 7 bases remaining between them. Germline CDR1 SGHRS, CDR2 YFSETQ. This CDR3 is built from 14 residues. The CDR3 DNA reads TGCGCCAGCAGCTTGTACAGACTGAACACTGAAGCTTTCTTT. Amino acid sequence: CASSLYRLNTEAFF. Full variable domain (missing parts from reference TRBV5-1 and TRBJ1-1): KAGVTQTPRYLIKTRGQQVTLSCSPISGHRSVSWYQQTPGQGLQFLFEYFSETQRNKGNFPGRFSGRQFSNSRSEMNVSTLELGDSALYLCASSLYRLNTEAFFGQGTRLTVV.

This clone showed up just once. The chain carries TRBV28 and TRBJ1-2; 7 bases are a match to TRBD1. This CDR3 contains 16 residues. V was pared by 5 bases and J by 8 bases, with 17 bases of the junction left unmatched. Germline V gene sequence: CDR1 MDHEN, CDR2 SYDVKM. This CDR3 is CASSAGGQEGAWGYTF. The CDR3 region has the DNA TGTGCCAGCAGTGCAGGGGGGCAAGAGGGGGCGTGGGGCTACACCTTC.

The table lists this clone with a count of one. V usage is TRBV6-1 and J usage is TRBJ2-5; D gene unclear. The CDR3 has 15 amino acids. Germline CDR1 reads MNHNS; CDR2 reads SASEGT. V lost 0 bases and J 4 bases, leaving 12 bases between the germline ends. This CDR3 reads CASSEALPPRETQYF. As DNA, the CDR3 is TGTGCCAGCAGTGAAGCCCTACCACCTCGAGAGACCCAGTACTTC.

The gene calls are TRBV5-1 and TRBJ1-3; D gene unclear. This CDR3 has 17 amino acids. The V gene lost 3 bases and the J gene lost 1 base, with 17 bases spanning the gap. Germline CDR1 is SGHRS and CDR2 is YFSETQ. The CDR3 bases are TGCGCCAGCAGCTCCACTTACGACCCGACTTCTGGAAACACCATATATTTT. Protein product: CASSSTYDPTSGNTIYF.

This clone was seen a few times. V gene TRBV6-1 combines with J gene TRBJ2-1; D remains ambiguous. The CDR3 totals 14 residues. The germline V gene encodes CDR1 MNHNS and CDR2 SASEGT. Trimming took off 2 bases at V and 8 bases at J, with 13 bases between the two ends. CDR3 protein: CASSEPGSLDEQFF. CDR3 nucleotides: TGTGCCAGCAGTGAACCAGGCAGTTTAGATGAGCAGTTCTTC.

The CDR3 DNA is TGTGCCAGCAGCTCAATACAGGGGGACAACTATGGCTACACCTTC. It translates to CASSSIQGDNYGYTF. J is TRBJ1-2 and V is TRBV7-2; 8 bases map to TRBD1. The CDR3 has 15 amino acids. Unmatched junction bases numbered 6, after V lost 4 bases and J lost 2 bases. Germline V CDR1 and CDR2: SGHTA, FQGNSA.